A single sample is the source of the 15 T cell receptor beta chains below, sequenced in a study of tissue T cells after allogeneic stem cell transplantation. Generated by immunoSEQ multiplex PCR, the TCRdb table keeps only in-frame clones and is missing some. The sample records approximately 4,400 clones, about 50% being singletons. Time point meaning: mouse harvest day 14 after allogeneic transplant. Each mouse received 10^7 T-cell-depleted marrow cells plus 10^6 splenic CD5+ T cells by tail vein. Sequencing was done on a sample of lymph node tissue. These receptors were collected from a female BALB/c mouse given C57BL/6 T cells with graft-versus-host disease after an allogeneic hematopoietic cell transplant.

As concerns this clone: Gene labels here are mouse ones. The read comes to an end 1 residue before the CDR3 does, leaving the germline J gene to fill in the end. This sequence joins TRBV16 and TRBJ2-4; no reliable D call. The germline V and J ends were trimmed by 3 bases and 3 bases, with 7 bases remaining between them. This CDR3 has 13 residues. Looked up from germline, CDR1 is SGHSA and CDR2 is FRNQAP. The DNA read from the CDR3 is TGTGCAAGCAGCTTTGACACGCAAAACACCTTGTAC. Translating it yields CASSFDTQNTLY. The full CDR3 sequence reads CASSFDTQNTLYF.

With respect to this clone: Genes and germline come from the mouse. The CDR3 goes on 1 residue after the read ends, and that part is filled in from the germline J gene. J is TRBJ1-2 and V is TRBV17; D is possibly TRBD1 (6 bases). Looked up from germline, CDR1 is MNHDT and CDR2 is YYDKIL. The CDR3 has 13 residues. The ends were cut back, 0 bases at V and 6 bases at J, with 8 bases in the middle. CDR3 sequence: CASSRDGGPDYTF. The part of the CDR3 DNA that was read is TGTGCTAGCAGTAGAGATGGGGGGCCCGACTACACC.

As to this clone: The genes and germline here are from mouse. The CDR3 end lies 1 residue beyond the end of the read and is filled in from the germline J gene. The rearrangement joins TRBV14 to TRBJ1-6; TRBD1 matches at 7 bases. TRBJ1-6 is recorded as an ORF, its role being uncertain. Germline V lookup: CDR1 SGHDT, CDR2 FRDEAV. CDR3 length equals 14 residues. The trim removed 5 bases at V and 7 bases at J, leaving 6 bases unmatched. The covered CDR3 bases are TGTGCCAGCAGCCCGACAGGGTTCAATTCGCCCCTCTAC. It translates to CASSPTGFNSPLY. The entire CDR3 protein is CASSPTGFNSPLYF.

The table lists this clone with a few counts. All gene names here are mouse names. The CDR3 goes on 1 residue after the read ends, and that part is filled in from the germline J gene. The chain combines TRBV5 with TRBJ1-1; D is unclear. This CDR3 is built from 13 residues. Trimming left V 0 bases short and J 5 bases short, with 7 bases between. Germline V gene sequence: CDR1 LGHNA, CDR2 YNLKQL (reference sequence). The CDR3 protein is CASSQDWATEVFF. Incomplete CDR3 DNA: TGTGCCAGCAGCCAAGATTGGGCAACAGAAGTCTTC.

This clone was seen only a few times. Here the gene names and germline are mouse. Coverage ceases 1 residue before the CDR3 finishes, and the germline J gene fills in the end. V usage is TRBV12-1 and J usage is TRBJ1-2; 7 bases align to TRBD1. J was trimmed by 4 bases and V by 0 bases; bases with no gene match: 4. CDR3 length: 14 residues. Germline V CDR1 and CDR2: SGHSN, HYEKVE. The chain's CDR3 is CASSLWDSRSDYTF. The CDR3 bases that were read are TGTGCCAGCTCTCTCTGGGACAGCCGCTCCGACTACACC.

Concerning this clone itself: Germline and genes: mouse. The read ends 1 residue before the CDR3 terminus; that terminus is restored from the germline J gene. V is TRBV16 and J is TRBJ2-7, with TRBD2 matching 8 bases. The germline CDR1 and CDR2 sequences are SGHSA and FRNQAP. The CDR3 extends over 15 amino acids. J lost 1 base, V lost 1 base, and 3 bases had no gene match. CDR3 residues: CASSLVMGGSYEQYF. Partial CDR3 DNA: TGTGCAAGCAGCTTAGTAATGGGGGGGTCCTATGAACAGTAC.

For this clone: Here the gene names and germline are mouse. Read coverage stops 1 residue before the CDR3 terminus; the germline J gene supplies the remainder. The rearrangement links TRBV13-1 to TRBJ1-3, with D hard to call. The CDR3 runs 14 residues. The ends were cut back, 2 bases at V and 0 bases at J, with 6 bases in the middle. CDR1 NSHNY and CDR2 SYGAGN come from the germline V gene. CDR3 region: CASSEGFSGNTLYF. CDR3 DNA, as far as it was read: TGTGCCAGCAGTGAAGGGTTTTCTGGAAATACGCTCTAT.

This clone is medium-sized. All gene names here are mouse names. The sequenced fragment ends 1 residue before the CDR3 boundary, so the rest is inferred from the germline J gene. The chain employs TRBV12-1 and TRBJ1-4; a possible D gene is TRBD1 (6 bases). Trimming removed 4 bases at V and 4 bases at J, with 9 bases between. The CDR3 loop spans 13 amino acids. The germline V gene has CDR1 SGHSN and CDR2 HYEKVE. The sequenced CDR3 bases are TGTGCCAGCTCCCGGGACATCAACGAAAGATTATTT. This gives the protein CASSRDINERLF. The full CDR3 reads CASSRDINERLFF.

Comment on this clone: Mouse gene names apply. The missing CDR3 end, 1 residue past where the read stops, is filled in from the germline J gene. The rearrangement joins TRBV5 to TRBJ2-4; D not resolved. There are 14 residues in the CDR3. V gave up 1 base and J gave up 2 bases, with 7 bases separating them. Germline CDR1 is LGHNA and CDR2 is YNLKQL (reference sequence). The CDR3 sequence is CASSQGGHQNTLYF. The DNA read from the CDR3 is TGTGCCAGCAGCCAAGGAGGGCATCAAAACACCTTGTAC.

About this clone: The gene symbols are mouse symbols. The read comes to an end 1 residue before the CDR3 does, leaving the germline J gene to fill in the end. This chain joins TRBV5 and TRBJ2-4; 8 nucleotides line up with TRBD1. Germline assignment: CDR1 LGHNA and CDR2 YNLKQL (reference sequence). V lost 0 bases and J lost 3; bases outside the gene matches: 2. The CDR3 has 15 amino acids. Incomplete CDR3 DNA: TGTGCCAGCAGCCAAGAAACAGGGGGGCAAAACACCTTGTAC. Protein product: CASSQETGGQNTLY. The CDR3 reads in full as CASSQETGGQNTLYF.

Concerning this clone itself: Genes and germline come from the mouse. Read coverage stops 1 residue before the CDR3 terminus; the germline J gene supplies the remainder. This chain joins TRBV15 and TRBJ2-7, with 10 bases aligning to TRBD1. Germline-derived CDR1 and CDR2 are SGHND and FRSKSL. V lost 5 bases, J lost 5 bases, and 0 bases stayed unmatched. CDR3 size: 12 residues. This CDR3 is CASSGTGDEQYF. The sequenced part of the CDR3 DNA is TGTGCCAGCAGTGGGACAGGGGATGAACAGTAC.

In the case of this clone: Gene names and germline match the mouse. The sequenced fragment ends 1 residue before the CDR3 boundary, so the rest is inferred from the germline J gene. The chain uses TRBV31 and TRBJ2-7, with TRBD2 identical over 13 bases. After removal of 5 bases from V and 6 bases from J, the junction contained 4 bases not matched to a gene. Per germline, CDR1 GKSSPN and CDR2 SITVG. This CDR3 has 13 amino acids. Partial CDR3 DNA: TGTGCCTGGGCCGGGACTGGGGGGGGTGAACAGTAC. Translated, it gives CAWAGTGGGEQY. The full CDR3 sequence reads CAWAGTGGGEQYF.

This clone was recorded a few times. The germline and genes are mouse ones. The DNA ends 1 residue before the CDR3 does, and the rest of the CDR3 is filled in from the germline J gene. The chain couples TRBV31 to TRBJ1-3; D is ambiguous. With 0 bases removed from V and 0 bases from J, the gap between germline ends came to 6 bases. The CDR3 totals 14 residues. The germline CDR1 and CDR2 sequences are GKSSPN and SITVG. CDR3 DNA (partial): TGTGCCTGGAGTCTCGACAATTCTGGAAATACGCTCTAT. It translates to CAWSLDNSGNTLY. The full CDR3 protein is CAWSLDNSGNTLYF.

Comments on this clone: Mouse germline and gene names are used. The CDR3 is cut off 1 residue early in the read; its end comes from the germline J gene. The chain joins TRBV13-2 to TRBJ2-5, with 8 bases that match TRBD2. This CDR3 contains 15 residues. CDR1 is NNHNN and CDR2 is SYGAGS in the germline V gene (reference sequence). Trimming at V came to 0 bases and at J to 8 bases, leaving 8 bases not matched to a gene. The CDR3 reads CASGDGGGAPATQYF. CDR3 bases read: TGTGCCAGCGGTGATGGAGGGGGGGCGCCCGCCACCCAGTAC.

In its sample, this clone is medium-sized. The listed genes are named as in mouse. The CDR3 reads CASSLPGTGYEQYF. The CDR3 DNA, read in part, is TGTGCCAGCAGCCTTCCCGGGACTGGTTATGAACAGTAC. The V call is TRBV3, the J call TRBJ2-7, with TRBD2 matching over 8 bases. The CDR3 end falls 1 residue outside the read, so it is completed with the germline J gene. Per the germline V gene, CDR1 is SNHLY and CDR2 is FYNGKV (reference sequence). V lost 5 bases to trimming and J lost 4 bases; unmatched junction nucleotides: 7. The CDR3 has 14 residues.